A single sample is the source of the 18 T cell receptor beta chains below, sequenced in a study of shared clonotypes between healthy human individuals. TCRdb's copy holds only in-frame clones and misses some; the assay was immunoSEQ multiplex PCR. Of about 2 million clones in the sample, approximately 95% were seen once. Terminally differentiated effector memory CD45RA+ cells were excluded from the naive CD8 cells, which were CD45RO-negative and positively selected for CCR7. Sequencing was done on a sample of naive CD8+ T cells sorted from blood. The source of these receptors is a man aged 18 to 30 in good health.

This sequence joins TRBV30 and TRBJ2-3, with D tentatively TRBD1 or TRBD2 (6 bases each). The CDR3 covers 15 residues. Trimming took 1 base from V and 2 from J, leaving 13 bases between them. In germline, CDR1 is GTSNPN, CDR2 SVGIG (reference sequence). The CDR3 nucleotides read TGTGCCTGGAGTGAGCGGAGGGACAACACAGATACGCAGTATTTT. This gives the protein CAWSERRDNTDTQYF.

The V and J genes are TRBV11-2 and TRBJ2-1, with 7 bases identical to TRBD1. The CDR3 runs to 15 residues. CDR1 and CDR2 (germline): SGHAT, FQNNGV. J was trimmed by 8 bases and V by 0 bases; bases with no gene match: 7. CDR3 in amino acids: CASSLEVTGWYEQFF. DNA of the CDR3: TGTGCCAGCAGCTTAGAAGTGACAGGGTGGTATGAGCAGTTCTTC.

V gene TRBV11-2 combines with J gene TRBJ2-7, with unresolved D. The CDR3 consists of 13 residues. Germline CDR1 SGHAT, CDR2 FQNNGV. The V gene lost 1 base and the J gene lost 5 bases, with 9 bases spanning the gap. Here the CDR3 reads CASSLAGRDEQYF. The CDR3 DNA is TGTGCCAGCAGCTTAGCCGGCCGAGACGAGCAGTACTTC.

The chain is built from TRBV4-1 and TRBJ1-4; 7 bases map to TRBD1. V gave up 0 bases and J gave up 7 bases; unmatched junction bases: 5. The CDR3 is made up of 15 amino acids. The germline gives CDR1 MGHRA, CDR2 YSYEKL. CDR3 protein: CASSQDRGFSEKLFF. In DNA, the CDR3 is TGCGCCAGCAGCCAAGACAGGGGGTTTAGTGAAAAACTGTTTTTT.

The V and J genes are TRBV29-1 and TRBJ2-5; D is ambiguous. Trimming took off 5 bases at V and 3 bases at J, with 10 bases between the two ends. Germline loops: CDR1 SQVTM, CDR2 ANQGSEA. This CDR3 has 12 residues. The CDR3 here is CSVLGSKETQYF. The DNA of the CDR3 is TGCAGCGTTTTAGGCAGTAAAGAGACCCAGTACTTC. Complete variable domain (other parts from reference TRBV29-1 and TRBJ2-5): SAVISQKPSRDICQRGTSLTIQCQVDSQVTMMFWYRQQPGQSLTLIATANQGSEATYESGFVIDKFPISRPNLTFSTLTVSNMSPEDSSIYLCSVLGSKETQYFGPGTRLLVL.

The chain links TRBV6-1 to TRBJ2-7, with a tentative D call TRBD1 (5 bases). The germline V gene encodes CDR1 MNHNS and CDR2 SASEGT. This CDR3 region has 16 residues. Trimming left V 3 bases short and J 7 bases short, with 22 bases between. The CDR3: CASSDVVASESGEQYF. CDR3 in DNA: TGTGCCAGCAGTGATGTGGTGGCTAGTGAGTCAGGGGAGCAGTACTTC.

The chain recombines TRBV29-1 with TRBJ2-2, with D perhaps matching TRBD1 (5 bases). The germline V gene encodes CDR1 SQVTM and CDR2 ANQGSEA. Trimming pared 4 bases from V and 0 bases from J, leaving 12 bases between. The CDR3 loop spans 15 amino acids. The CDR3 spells CSVVTAQTNTGELFF. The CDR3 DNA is TGCAGCGTTGTGACAGCGCAAACGAACACCGGGGAGCTGTTTTTT.

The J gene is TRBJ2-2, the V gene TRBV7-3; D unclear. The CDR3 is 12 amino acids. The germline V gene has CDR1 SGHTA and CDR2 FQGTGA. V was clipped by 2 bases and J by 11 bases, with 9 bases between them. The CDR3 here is CASSLSGAELFF. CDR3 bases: TGTGCCAGCAGCTTATCAGGCGCCGAGCTGTTTTTT.

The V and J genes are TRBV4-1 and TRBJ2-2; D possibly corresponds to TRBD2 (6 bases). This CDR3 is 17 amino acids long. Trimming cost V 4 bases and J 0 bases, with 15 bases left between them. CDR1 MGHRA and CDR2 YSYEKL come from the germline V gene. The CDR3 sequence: CASSPSPGTPNTGELFF. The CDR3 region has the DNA TGCGCCAGCAGCCCCAGCCCCGGGACTCCGAACACCGGGGAGCTGTTTTTT.

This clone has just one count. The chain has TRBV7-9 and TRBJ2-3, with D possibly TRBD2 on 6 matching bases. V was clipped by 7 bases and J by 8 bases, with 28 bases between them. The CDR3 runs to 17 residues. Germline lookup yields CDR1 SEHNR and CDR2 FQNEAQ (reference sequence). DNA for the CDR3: TGTGCCAGCACCCCCCCGGTATGGGGGTCCCCTAGCGTTACGCAGTATTTT. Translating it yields CASTPPVWGSPSVTQYF.

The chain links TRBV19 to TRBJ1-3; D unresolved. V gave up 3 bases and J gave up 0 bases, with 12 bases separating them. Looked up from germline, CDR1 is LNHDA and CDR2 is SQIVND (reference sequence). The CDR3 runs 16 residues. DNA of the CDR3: TGTGCCAGTAGTATCCTTCCTGGAGTCTCTGGAAACACCATATATTTT. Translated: CASSILPGVSGNTIYF. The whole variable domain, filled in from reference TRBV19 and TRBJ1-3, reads DGGITQSPKYLFRKEGQNVTLSCEQNLNHDAMYWYRQDPGQGLRLIYYSQIVNDFQKGDIAEGYSVSREKKESFPLTVTSAQKNPTAFYLCASSILPGVSGNTIYFGEGSWLTVV.

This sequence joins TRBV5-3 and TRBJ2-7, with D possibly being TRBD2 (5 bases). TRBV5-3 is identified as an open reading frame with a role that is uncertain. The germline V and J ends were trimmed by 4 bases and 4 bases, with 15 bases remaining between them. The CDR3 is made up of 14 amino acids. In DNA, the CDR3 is TGTGCCAGAAGCCACCAGGCTAGCTCGTACGAGCAGTACTTC. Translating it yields CARSHQASSYEQYF.

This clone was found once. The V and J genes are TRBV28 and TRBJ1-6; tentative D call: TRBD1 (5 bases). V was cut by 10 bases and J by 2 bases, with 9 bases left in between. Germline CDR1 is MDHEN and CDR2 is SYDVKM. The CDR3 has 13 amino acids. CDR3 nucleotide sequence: TGTGCCACCGGGACCGCCTATAATTCACCCCTCCACTTT. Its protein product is CATGTAYNSPLHF.

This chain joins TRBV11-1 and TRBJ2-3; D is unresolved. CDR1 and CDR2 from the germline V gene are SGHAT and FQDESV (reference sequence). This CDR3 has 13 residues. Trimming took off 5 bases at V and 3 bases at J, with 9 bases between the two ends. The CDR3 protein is CASSPPGTDTQYF. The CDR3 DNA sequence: TGTGCCAGCAGCCCCCCAGGAACAGATACGCAGTATTTT.

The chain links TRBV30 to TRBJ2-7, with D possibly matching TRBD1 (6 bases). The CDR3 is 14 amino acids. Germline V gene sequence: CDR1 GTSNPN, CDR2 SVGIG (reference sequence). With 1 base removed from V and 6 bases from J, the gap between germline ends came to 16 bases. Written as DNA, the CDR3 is TGTGCCTGGAGTGCCGTGGGGATAGGGGGCGAGCAGTACTTC. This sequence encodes CAWSAVGIGGEQYF. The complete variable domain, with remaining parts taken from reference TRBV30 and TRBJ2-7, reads SQTIHQWPATLVQPVGSPLSLECTVEGTSNPNLYWYRQAAGRGLQLLFYSVGIGQISSEVPQNLSASRPQDRQFILSSKKLLLSDSGFYLCAWSAVGIGGEQYFGPGTRLTVT.

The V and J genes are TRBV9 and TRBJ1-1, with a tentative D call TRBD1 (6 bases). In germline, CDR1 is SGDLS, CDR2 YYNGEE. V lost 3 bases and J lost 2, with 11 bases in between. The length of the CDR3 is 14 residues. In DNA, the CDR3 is TGTGCCAGCAGCGCCGGGACACCTAACACTGAAGCTTTCTTT. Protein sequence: CASSAGTPNTEAFF.

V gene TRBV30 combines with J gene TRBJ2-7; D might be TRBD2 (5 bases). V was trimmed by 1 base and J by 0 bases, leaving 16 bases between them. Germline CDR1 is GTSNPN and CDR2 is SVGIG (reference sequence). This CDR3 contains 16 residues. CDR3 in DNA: TGTGCCTGGAGTGCTGGGAGCGTGGGGAGCTCCTACGAGCAGTACTTC. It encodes CAWSAGSVGSSYEQYF.

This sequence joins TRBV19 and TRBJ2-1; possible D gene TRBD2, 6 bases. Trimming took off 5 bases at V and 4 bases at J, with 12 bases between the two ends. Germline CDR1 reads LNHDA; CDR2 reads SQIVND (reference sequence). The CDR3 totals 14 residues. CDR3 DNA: TGTGCCAGTAGTTGGCAGGAGGGTTACAATGAGCAGTTCTTC. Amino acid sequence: CASSWQEGYNEQFF.